The 7 T cell receptor beta chains below were found in one sample sequenced in a study of CD8+CD57+ T cells in acquired aplastic anemia. The template for TCR beta VDJ and CDR3 sequence profiling was genomic DNA. One entry per CDR3 protein, called by TCRdb with MiXCR from the reads. The table lists approximately 200,000 distinct CDR3 sequences, under 65% of them singletons. What was sequenced was sorted CD4+, CD8+, or CD8+CD57+ T cells (not recorded which) from PBMCs. These TCRs come from a human donor in good health.

The rearrangement uses TRBV6-4 and TRBJ1-6; TRBD1 matches at 7 bases. This CDR3 is built from 14 residues. Trimming took 4 bases from V and 7 from J; bases not matched to a gene: 4. CDR1 and CDR2 (germline): MRHNA, SNTAGT. The CDR3: CASSAQGGNSPLHF. CDR3 DNA: TGTGCCAGCAGTGCTCAGGGGGGCAATTCACCCCTCCACTTT.

The rearrangement joins TRBV3-1 to TRBJ1-5; TRBD1 matches at 9 bases. The V and J ends lost 9 bases and 0 bases, in that order; junction bases with no gene match: 12. This CDR3 spans 17 amino acids. Per germline, CDR1 LGHDT and CDR2 YNNKEL (reference sequence). The CDR3 nucleotides read TGTGCCAGAGCCGGGACAGGGAGGTGTTGTAGCAATCAGCCCCAGCATTTT. As protein: CARAGTGRCCSNQPQHF.

This clonotype has a single count. The V gene is TRBV20-1, the J gene TRBJ2-7, with 7 bases identical to TRBD2. Germline CDR1 DFQATT, CDR2 SNEGSKA (reference sequence). CDR3 length: 15 residues. CDR3 loop: CSPPWGREESYEQYF. The CDR3 DNA reads as TGCAGCCCCCCGTGGGGGAGGGAGGAGTCCTACGAGCAGTACTTC.

The chain uses TRBV2 and TRBJ1-2; 7 bases are shared with TRBD1. Trimming cost V 6 bases and J 7 bases; bases outside gene matches: 5. The CDR3 covers 12 residues. Germline V gives CDR1 SNHLY, CDR2 FYNNEI. CDR3 coding DNA: TGTGCCAGCAGCCTAGGGACAGCTGGCTACACCTTC. This sequence encodes CASSLGTAGYTF.

This clonotype was counted once. This chain links TRBV10-3 with TRBJ2-7, with 7 positions matching TRBD1. V lost 10 bases and J lost 5; bases outside the gene matches: 5. Germline CDR1 reads ENHRY; CDR2 reads SYGVKD. The CDR3 consists of 11 residues. The DNA for the CDR3 is TGTGCCACCAAGACAGGGCACGAGCAGTACTTC. It yields the protein CATKTGHEQYF.

The V gene is TRBV20-1, the J gene TRBJ1-1, with D unclear. CDR1 is DFQATT and CDR2 is SNEGSKA in the germline V gene (reference sequence). Deletions cut 7 bases from V and 4 bases from J, with 10 bases between. The CDR3 is 11 amino acids. CDR3 in DNA: TGCAGTGTCACCACCCCCACTGAAGCTTTCTTT. This codes for CSVTTPTEAFF.

In regard to this clonotype: The junction does not match germline at one end; this may be a read error. The V call is TRBV10-3, the J call TRBJ1-3; the D gene is possibly TRBD1 (5 bases). The CDR3 is 15 residues long. The germline gives CDR1 ENHRY, CDR2 SYGVKD. The CDR3 region is CVIGRDPLSGNTIYF. For the CDR3, the DNA is TGTGTCATCGGGAGGGACCCTCTCTCTGGAAACACCATATATTTT.